This T cell receptor (beta chain) is from a study of cytomegalovirus exposure and HLA in healthy donors. Study results and limitations: A later analysis associated about 18,000 TCR beta sequences with HLA alleles at a 0.05 false discovery rate.

PCR was performed using 60 Vbeta and 13 Jbeta primers. The protocol was immunoSEQ multiplex PCR, while the TCRdb copy is restricted to in-frame clones and leaves out a portion. The repertoire has over 150,000 clones, more than 75% of them found once; the top ten carry more than 0.2%. About this clone itself: No antigen is known for it.

Sequenced: PBMCs. The TCR was taken from a girl under two years old in good health and CMV-seronegative.

The CDR3 reads CASSEVPTGETKRGLFF. The DNA of the CDR3 is TGTGCCAGCAGTGAAGTCCCCACCGGGGAAACCAAGCGTGGTCTGTTTTTT. The V and J genes are TRBV6-1 and TRBJ1-4, with no clear D. V dropped 1 base and J dropped 14 bases, with 26 bases sitting between them. CDR1 is MNHNS and CDR2 is SASEGT in the germline V gene. CDR3 size: 17 residues.